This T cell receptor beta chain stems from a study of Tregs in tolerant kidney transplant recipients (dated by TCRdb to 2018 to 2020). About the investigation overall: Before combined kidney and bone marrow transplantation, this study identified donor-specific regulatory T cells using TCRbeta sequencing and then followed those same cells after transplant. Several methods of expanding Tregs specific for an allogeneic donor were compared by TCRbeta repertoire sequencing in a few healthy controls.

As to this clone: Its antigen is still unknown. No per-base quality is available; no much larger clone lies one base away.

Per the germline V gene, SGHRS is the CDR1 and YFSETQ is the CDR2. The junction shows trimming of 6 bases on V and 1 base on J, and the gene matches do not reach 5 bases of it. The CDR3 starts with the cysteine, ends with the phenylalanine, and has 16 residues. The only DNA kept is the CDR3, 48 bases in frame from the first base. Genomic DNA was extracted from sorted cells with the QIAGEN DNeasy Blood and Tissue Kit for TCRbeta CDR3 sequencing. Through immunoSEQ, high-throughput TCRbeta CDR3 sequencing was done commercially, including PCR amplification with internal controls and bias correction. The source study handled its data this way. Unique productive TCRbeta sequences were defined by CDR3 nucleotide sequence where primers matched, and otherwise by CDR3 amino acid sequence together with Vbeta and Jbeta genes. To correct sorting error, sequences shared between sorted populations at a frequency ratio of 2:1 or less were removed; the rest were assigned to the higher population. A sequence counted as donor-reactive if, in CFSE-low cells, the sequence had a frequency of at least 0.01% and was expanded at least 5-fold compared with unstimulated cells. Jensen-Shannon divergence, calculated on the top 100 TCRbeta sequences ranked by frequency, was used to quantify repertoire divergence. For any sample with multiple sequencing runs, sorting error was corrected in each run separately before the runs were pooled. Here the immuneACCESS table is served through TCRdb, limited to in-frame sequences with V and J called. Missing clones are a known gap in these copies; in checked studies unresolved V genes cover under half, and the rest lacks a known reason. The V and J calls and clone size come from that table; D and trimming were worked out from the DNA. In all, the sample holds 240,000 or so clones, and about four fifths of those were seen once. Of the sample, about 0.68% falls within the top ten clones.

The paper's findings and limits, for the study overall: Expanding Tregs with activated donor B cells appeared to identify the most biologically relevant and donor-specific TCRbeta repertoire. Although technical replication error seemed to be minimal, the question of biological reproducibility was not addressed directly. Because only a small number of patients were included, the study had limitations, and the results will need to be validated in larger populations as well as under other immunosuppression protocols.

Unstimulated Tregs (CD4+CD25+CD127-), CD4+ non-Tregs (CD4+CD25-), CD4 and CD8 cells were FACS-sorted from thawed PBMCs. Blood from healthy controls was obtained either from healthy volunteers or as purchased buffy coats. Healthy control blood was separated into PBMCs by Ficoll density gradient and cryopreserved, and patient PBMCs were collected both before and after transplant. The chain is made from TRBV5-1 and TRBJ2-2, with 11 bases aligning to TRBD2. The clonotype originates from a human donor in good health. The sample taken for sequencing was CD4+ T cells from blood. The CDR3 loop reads CASKQLAGGNTGELFF. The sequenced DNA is TGCGCCAGCAAACAGCTAGCGGGGGGGAACACCGGGGAGCTGTTTTTT.